A selection of T cell receptor beta chains follows, all from one sample in a study of neurological immune-mediated disorders. TCRdb itself ran the 5' RACE reads through MiXCR, one entry per CDR3 protein. This sample has 35,000 to 40,000 distinct CDR3 sequences, with 9.5% to 13% found just once. The sample taken for sequencing was CD4+ T cells from blood. These receptors originate from a woman in her thirties with HTLV-1-associated myelopathy (HAM/TSP). Both conserved end residues are part of each CDR3. The D gene is left open where the match is weak. The size field is filled for only some rows; it gives once, few, many or a size class.

size	J	length	V	D	DNA	CDR3
many	TRBJ1-4	13	TRBV29-1	-	TGCAGCGTTGTAGGCCAGGGAGGTGAAAAACTGTTTTTT	CSVVGQGGEKLFF
many	TRBJ1-3	18	TRBV11-2	-	TGTGCCAGCAGCTTCCGTCGACAGGTAGTTAACTCTGGAAACACCATATATTTT	CASSFRRQVVNSGNTIYF
many	TRBJ2-6	14	TRBV29-1	TRBD1	TGCAGCGTTGCGGACAGGGCTGGGGCCAACGTCCTGACTTTC	CSVADRAGANVLTF
many	TRBJ1-3	14	TRBV2	-	TGTGCCAGCATGATATCTTGGCAGGGAAACACCATATATTTT	CASMISWQGNTIYF
many	TRBJ2-5	15	TRBV5-1	TRBD2	TGCGCCAGCAGCTTGAGCGGGGGGCGAAAAGAGACCCAGTACTTC	CASSLSGGRKETQYF
-	TRBJ2-1	16	TRBV20-1	TRBD2	TGCAGTGCTAGAGTAATTGGGGCGGGGGGGCGAAATGAGCAGTTCTTC	CSARVIGAGGRNEQFF
many	TRBJ1-4	15	TRBV12-3/TRBV12-4	TRBD1	TGTGCCAGCAGTTTAGATGGGACAGGGAATGAAAAACTGTTTTTT	CASSLDGTGNEKLFF
many	TRBJ1-5	15	TRBV12-3/TRBV12-4	-	TGTGCCAGCAGTCCCGGGACGGGGAGGAATCAGCCCCAGCATTTT	CASSPGTGRNQPQHF
many	TRBJ1-2	14	TRBV5-1	TRBD1	TGCGCCAGCAGCTTGGAGGACAGGGACTATGGCTACACCTTC	CASSLEDRDYGYTF
many	TRBJ1-3	18	TRBV5-1	-	TGCGCCAGCAGCTTGAGTTTAATTGGCACAGCCTCTGGAAACACCATATATTTT	CASSLSLIGTASGNTIYF
many	TRBJ1-2	13	TRBV6-5	-	TGTGCCAGCAGTTACTCGGGTTCTAGAGGCTACACCTTC	CASSYSGSRGYTF
many	TRBJ1-6	16	TRBV9	TRBD1	TGTGCCAGCAGCGTAGGACAGGGGGCATTTGGTTCACCCCTCCACTTT	CASSVGQGAFGSPLHF
many	TRBJ2-2	14	TRBV2	TRBD1	TGTGCCAGCAGCGGACAGGGAATCACCGGGGAGCTGTTTTTT	CASSGQGITGELFF
many	TRBJ1-1	13	TRBV3-1	-	TGTGCCAGCAGCCAAGATTTAAGGTCTGAAGCTTTCTTT	CASSQDLRSEAFF
many	TRBJ1-1	12	TRBV7-8	-	TGTGCCAGCAAGCGGGTAGGAACTGAAGCTTTCTTT	CASKRVGTEAFF
many	TRBJ2-7	13	TRBV5-1	-	TGCGCCAGCAGCTCATCGTCAGGGCTCGAGCAGTACTTC	CASSSSSGLEQYF
many	TRBJ1-2	13	TRBV5-1	-	TGCGCCAGCAGCCCTACCGGGCCCAATGGCTACACCTTC	CASSPTGPNGYTF
many	TRBJ2-2	13	TRBV24-1	-	TGTGCCACCAGAGGGGGTTTCACCGGGGAGCTGTTTTTT	CATRGGFTGELFF
many	TRBJ2-3	18	TRBV12-5	-	TGTGCTAGTGGTTTGGTACTGGACGGCAAACCTAGCACAGATACGCAGTATTTT	CASGLVLDGKPSTDTQYF
many	TRBJ2-7	15	TRBV5-1	TRBD2	TGCGCCAGCAGCTTGTGGCTAGCGGGACACTACGAGCAGTACTTC	CASSLWLAGHYEQYF
many	TRBJ1-3	15	TRBV4-2	TRBD1	TGTGCCAGCAGCCAAGTCTCGGGACAGGCGGGCACCATATATTTT	CASSQVSGQAGTIYF
-	TRBJ2-6	19	TRBV27	TRBD1	TGTGCCAGCAGTCTCTACCGGCGGGACAGGGTCCCTGGGGCCAACGTCCTGACTTTT	CASSLYRRDRVPGANVLTF
many	TRBJ2-7	17	TRBV5-1	TRBD1	TGCGCCAGCAGTAGAGGACCCGGGACAGGGGTTTCCTACGAGCAGTACTTC	CASSRGPGTGVSYEQYF
many	TRBJ2-7	13	TRBV5-1	TRBD1	TGCGCCAGCAGCGGCCCAGGGGGCTACGAGCAGTACTTC	CASSGPGGYEQYF
-	TRBJ1-2	13	TRBV5-1	-	TGCGCCAGCCGGCCCGGGGGGGACTATGGCTACACCTTC	CASRPGGDYGYTF
many	TRBJ2-4	18	TRBV19	-	TGTGCCAGTAGTCCGGCAGCTCCCGGGACTCCCAAAAAAAACATTCAGTACTTC	CASSPAAPGTPKKNIQYF
many	TRBJ2-7	12	TRBV7-9	-	TGTGCCAGCAGCTTGGGGTCTTACGAGCAGTACTTC	CASSLGSYEQYF
many	TRBJ1-6	15	TRBV6-5	-	TGTGCCAGCAGTCGAACAGGGAAGATAAATTCACCCCTCCACTTT	CASSRTGKINSPLHF
many	TRBJ1-1	15	TRBV19	TRBD1	TGTGCCAGTAGTACAACGACAGGGGGCAGAACTGAAGCTTTCTTT	CASSTTTGGRTEAFF
medium-sized	TRBJ2-1	14	TRBV20-1	-	TGCAGTGCTTCCCAGGGGCAGGGCCACAATGAGCAGTTCTTC	CSASQGQGHNEQFF
many	TRBJ2-5	13	TRBV12-3/TRBV12-4	-	TGTGCCAGCAGTTCCGGACTGGAAGAGACCCAGTACTTC	CASSSGLEETQYF
-	TRBJ1-5	14	TRBV6-1	-	TGTGCCAGCAGTGAGTTGGGGGCCCATCAGCCCCAGCATTTT	CASSELGAHQPQHF
many	TRBJ2-1	15	TRBV18	-	TGTGCCAGCCAAACCGTAACAGGGCTTATGAATGAGCAGTTCTTC	CASQTVTGLMNEQFF
many	TRBJ2-1	11	TRBV7-9	-	TGTGCGGGGGCCCCATACAATGAGCAGTTCTTC	CAGAPYNEQFF
many	TRBJ1-1	13	TRBV29-1	-	TGCAGCGTTCGCCAGGGAGGGAACACTGAAGCTTTCTTT	CSVRQGGNTEAFF
many	TRBJ1-1	15	TRBV30	-	TGTGCCTGGAGTCCCACAAATAAGGGGACCACTGAAGCTTTCTTT	CAWSPTNKGTTEAFF
many	TRBJ1-3	13	TRBV6-6	-	TGTGCCAGCAGTCTTGACTCTGGAAACACCATATATTTT	CASSLDSGNTIYF
many	TRBJ2-3	13	TRBV4-1	TRBD2	TGCGCCAGCAGAGCGGGGGTCACAGATACGCAGTATTTT	CASRAGVTDTQYF
many	TRBJ2-2	17	TRBV7-8	TRBD1	TGTGCCAGCAGTTCTCCGGGACAGGGGACGGTGGCCGGGGAGCTGTTTTTT	CASSSPGQGTVAGELFF
many	TRBJ1-1	14	TRBV6-1	-	TGTGCCAGCAGAGAAACAGGATTGGCCACTGAAGCTTTCTTT	CASRETGLATEAFF